This paragraph reports one T cell receptor (beta chain). No antigen is known for it. This sample was included in a study of blood T cells in healthy people across ages. Donors were healthy Caucasian individuals from Russia aged about 6 to 95. Study conclusions and caveats: Both higher diversity and more naive CD4+ cells marked long-lived donors when set against aged donors. For the donors, CMV status was unknown and possibly confounded expanded clonotype changes.

A sample-barcoded 5' primer and a J-beta primer mix were used in a second PCR of about 6 to 11 cycles. At least 2.5 million CDR3-containing paired-end reads were obtained per sample. TCRdb reanalysed the 5' RACE reads using MiXCR and keeps one entry per CDR3 protein. Counted here are roughly 900,000 distinct CDR3 sequences, around 49% occurring once; the ten biggest clones make up 13%. This CDR3 has 11 amino acids. The V gene lost 6 bases and the J gene lost 4 bases, with 6 bases spanning the gap. Germline V gene sequence: CDR1 SNHLY, CDR2 FYNNEI. Material for sequencing was blood. V and J are TRBV2 and TRBJ1-1; D is ambiguous. This clonotype originated in a man aged 25-40 years in good health. The CDR3 sequence: CASSPVTEAFF. The CDR3 coding sequence is TGTGCCAGCAGCCCGGTCACTGAAGCTTTCTTT. The whole variable domain, remainder taken from reference TRBV2 and TRBJ1-1, is EPEVTQTPSHQVTQMGQEVILRCVPISNHLYFYWYRQILGQKVEFLVSFYNNEISEKSEIFDDQFSVERPDGSNFTLKIRSTKLEDSAMYFCASSPVTEAFFGQGTRLTVV.